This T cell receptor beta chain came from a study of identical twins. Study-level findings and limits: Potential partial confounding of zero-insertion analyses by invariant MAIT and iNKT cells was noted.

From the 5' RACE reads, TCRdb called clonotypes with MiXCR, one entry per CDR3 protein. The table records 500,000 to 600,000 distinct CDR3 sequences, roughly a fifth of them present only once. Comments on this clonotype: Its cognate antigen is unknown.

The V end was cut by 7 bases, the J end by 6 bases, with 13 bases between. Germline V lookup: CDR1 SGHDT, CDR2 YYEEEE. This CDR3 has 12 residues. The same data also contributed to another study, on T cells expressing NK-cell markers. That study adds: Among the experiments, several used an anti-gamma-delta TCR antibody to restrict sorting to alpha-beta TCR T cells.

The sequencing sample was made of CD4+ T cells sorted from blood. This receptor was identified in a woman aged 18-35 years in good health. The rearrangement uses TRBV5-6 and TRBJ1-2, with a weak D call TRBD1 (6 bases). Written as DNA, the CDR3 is TGTGCCAGCGCCAAACAGGGAGATGGCTACACCTTC. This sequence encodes CASAKQGDGYTF. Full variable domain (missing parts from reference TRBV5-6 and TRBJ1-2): DAGVTQSPTHLIKTRGQQVTLRCSPKSGHDTVSWYQQALGQGPQFIFQYYEEEERQRGNFPDRFSGHQFPNYSSELNVNALLLGDSALYLCASAKQGDGYTFGSGTRLTVV.